This TCR beta chain was found in a study of blood T cell repertoires in COVID-19 (TCRdb year 2020). At the level of the whole study: Samples covering the acute and convalescent phases of COVID-19 were provided by collaborators in the United States, Italy and Spain. The repertoires were released in a freely available public database meant as a resource for research on the immune response to SARS-CoV-2. Deeply sampled blood TCRbeta repertoires from subjects exposed to, actively infected with, or recovered from COVID-19 were included in the dataset. The prospective study material was composed of cDNA or gDNA derived from T cells, B-cell-depleted T cells, or PBMCs. The samples were drawn from two sources: the first 160 participants of the ongoing ImmuneRACE study, and 1,254 subjects contributed by 6 global collaborators. The sample metadata nearly always contained a de-identified subject ID, COVID-19 status, age in years and sex. Where available, HLA class I and class II types were obtained from metadata supplied by the sample provider rather than from assay-based typing. Overall study results and their limits: How much clinical and demographic metadata was included differed by source and by participant, and the metadata was provided uncurated.

TCRbeta CDR3 regions were amplified from genomic DNA by means of the immunoSEQ Assay, a bias-controlled multiplex PCR. In the source study's methods: Nucleated cell counts per sample were estimated from amplification of reference gene primers within the assay. To quantify the absolute abundance of each unique TCRbeta CDR3 rearrangement, sequence reads were collapsed and filtered. For each sample, productive Simpson clonality was calculated by taking the square root of Simpson's diversity index across productive rearrangements. TCRdb took over this immuneACCESS table, retaining in-frame rearrangements with V and J assigned. Such tables are incomplete; in checked studies, under half of the missing clones stem from an unresolved V gene, and the remainder is unexplained. That table supplies the V and J calls and clone size; D and trimming were determined from the DNA. For this sample the table gives roughly 260,000 clones, of which 82% were detected only once. Jointly, the top ten make up less than 4% of the sample.

The CDR3 numbers 15 residues from cysteine through phenylalanine. The retained sequence is limited to the CDR3, 45 bases, with the frame set at the first base. Here V drops 4 bases and J drops 7 bases, and the junction holds 10 bases not matched to any gene. The germline V gene (reference sequence) specifies LNHDA as CDR1 and SQIVND as CDR2. A remark on this clone: The antigen this receptor binds is unknown. Per-base qualities were not stored, and no clone one base away is much larger.

Collaborating institutions collected whole blood in K2EDTA tubes following their own protocols. Collaborator samples were shipped for TCRbeta analysis as frozen whole blood, isolated PBMCs, or DNA extracted from either sample type. Recombination connected TRBV19 to TRBJ2-1; TRBD1 aligns with 7 central bases. The TCR comes from a woman aged 18-29 years with acute or convalescent COVID-19. The sample consisted of peripheral blood. CDR3 region: CASSSDRVVKNEQFF. DNA sequence: TGTGCCAGTAGTAGTGACAGGGTGGTTAAGAATGAGCAGTTCTTC.